The T cell receptor beta chain described here comes from a study of shared clonotypes between healthy human individuals (dated by TCRdb to about 2020). Background on the whole study: The cohort included three men and a couple of women between 18 and 49 years of age. For each donor, CD4 naive and CD4 memory were each run on three plates, CD8 naive on two plates, and CD8 memory on one plate. Blood TCR repertoires of a handful of healthy adults were deeply sequenced to estimate repertoire size and the extent of clonotype sharing between individuals. To increase sequencing depth and limit assay-specific biases, different laboratories used diverse techniques to prepare libraries and sequence TCR repertoires. Leukapheresis yielded between about 0.8 and 9.5 billion PBMCs per donor.

Note on this clone: The antigen this receptor binds is unknown. The record has no base qualities; no much larger clone is one base away.

Using the deep immunoSEQ assay, TCR CDR3 regions were amplified from genomic DNA by multiplex PCR. Genomic DNA extracted from each cell subset was distributed evenly over all wells of several immunoSEQ 96-well plates, and each plate served as one replicate. For sorted subsets, roughly 200 ng of genomic DNA, equivalent to roughly 30,000 T cell genomes, went into each replicate PCR. The purified libraries were quantified using a Qubit 3.0 fluorometer, sized with a Bioanalyzer 2100, and then quantified again using the KAPA Library Quantification kit. A separate single-read 150-cycle Illumina NextSeq 550 flow cell was used to sequence each immunoSEQ 96-well plate. As for how the authors treated the data: Because the immunoSEQ output held only junctional sequences and lacked quality scores, the filtering could not match the filtering applied to full-length reads. To assign V/J genes and CDR3, sequences were annotated using PyIR, a Python wrapper for IgBLAST v1.9, with IMGT germline references. Reads were removed for weak V/J assignments (E-value above 1e-6), missing CDR3, stop codons, out-of-frame junctions, or ambiguous translated residues. V3J clonotypes were defined as sequences sharing an identical inferred V gene, J gene, and CDR3 amino acid sequence. Percentage overlap between repertoires was computed as shared unique clonotypes divided by the size of the smaller repertoire. Richness of each repertoire was evaluated using RTK rarefaction, the Chao1 estimator, and Recon v2.1 estimates of unobserved clonotypes. Generation probabilities were computed with OLGA for all TCRbeta clonotypes obtained by the gDNA method from a handful of donors. This is the immuneACCESS table as TCRdb keeps it, with only in-frame sequences that have V and J called. A part of the clones is gone; compared with another copy, unresolved V genes explain less than half, and the rest is unexplained. Clone size and the V and J calls come from that table; the DNA yielded D and trimming. This sample lists about a million clones; around 75% were detected once. The leading ten clones occupy approximately 1.5% of the sample.

Overall study outcomes, separate from this receptor: Sampling was restricted to blood, and TCR repertoires in tissue are likely to differ from TCR repertoires in blood. Sharing across a few donors was observed for approximately 5% of naive CD4, over 3% of naive CD8, over 2% of memory CD4, and roughly 0.4% of memory CD8 clonotypes. Pairwise subsampling indicated that sequencing depth was expected to affect the degree of clonotype sharing among donors. Because the study included a small number of donors, the genetic and exposure-history diversity represented was limited. Naive subsets generally had larger estimated clonotype richness than memory subsets did. Higher generation probabilities were observed for clonotypes shared by all four sorted-subset donors than for non-shared clonotypes. Even with the large sequencing depth, rarefaction of the sorted-subset datasets indicated that sequencing was incomplete.

For this chain, trimming is 4 bases at the V end and 5 bases at the J end, and the number of junction bases without a gene match is 7. Counted from cysteine to phenylalanine, this CDR3 has 14 amino acids. The read is trimmed to its CDR3 DNA, 42 bases read in frame from base 1. CDR1 is given as SGHTA and CDR2 as FQGNSA, both from the germline V gene. Healthy HIV-negative adults with no recently reported acute infections or vaccinations were included as donors. All donors were Caucasian adults living in Nashville, Tennessee, USA. Magnetic negative selection was used to enrich CD4+ T cells, after which naive cells were positively selected on CD45RA and the negative fraction became the memory subset. Blood was collected by leukapheresis, and PBMCs were isolated by Ficoll-Histopaque density gradient centrifugation and then cryopreserved in liquid nitrogen vapor phase. Analytical flow cytometry was used to check the purity and quantity of each magnetically sorted T cell population. Each sorted fraction had its genomic DNA isolated and then quantified by UV absorbance on a Nanodrop 2000c.

The source of this sequence is a man aged 18-30 years in good health. Sequencing used memory CD4+ T cells sorted from blood. The sample's cell subset or site label, in plain terms: CD45RA-negative fraction. The sequence links TRBV7-2 to TRBJ1-1; 7 bases in between match TRBD1. The DNA sequence reads TGTGCCAGCAGCTCCCGACAGGGTGGGACTGAAGCTTTCTTT. It encodes CASSSRQGGTEAFF.